Listed here are 23 T cell receptor beta chains from one sample, sequenced in a study of shared clonotypes between healthy human individuals. Using immunoSEQ multiplex PCR, the repertoire was profiled, and TCRdb retains in-frame clones only, with some absent. This sample has millions of clones, with less than 95% found just once. Cells designated naive CD8 were CD45RO-negative and were positively selected for CCR7, with terminally differentiated effector memory CD45RA+ cells excluded. The sequenced sample was naive CD8+ T cells sorted from blood. The receptors here all came from a man aged 18 to 30 in good health.

This sequence joins TRBV7-8 and TRBJ2-3; TRBD2 aligns across 14 bases. This CDR3 is built from 17 residues. From germline, CDR1 is SGHVS and CDR2 FQNEAQ. After removal of 1 base from V and 2 bases from J, the junction contained 2 bases not matched to a gene. The CDR3 region is CASSLGLAGGNTDTQYF. CDR3 nucleotides: TGTGCCAGCAGCTTAGGACTAGCGGGGGGGAACACAGATACGCAGTATTTT.

This clone was recorded a few times. This sequence joins TRBV28 and TRBJ1-5; 7 nucleotides agree with TRBD1. The CDR3 totals 14 residues. V trimming: 2 bases; J trimming: 8 bases; junction bases outside the gene matches: 6. Germline V CDR1 and CDR2: MDHEN, SYDVKM. CDR3 protein: CASSLRGRGEPQHF. CDR3 sequence (DNA): TGTGCCAGCAGTTTAAGGGGCAGGGGGGAGCCCCAGCATTTT.

This CDR3 reads CASSLPGGETQYF. In nucleotides, the CDR3 is TGTGCCAGCAGCTTACCAGGAGGGGAGACCCAGTACTTC. This chain joins TRBV7-2 and TRBJ2-5; D possibly corresponds to TRBD2 (6 bases). Germline lookup yields CDR1 SGHTA and CDR2 FQGNSA. This CDR3 spans 13 amino acids. V lost 2 bases and J 5 bases, leaving 9 bases between the germline ends. The whole variable domain, remainder taken from reference TRBV7-2 and TRBJ2-5, is GAGVSQSPSNKVTEKGKDVELRCDPISGHTALYWYRQSLGQGLEFLIYFQGNSAPDKSGLPSDRFSAERTGGSVSTLTIQRTQQEDSAVYLCASSLPGGETQYFGPGTRLLVL.

This chain uses TRBV6-1 with TRBJ2-3; 8 bases line up with TRBD2. Germline V lookup: CDR1 MNHNS, CDR2 SASEGT. CDR3 length equals 14 residues. V shed 7 bases and J 1 base; nucleotides not matched to a gene: 4. Written as DNA, the CDR3 is TGTGCCAGCAAGGAGCGGGGGCGCACAGATACGCAGTATTTT. Protein: CASKERGRTDTQYF.

This rearrangement joins TRBV5-4 to TRBJ2-1; 9 nucleotides align to TRBD1. This CDR3 comprises 15 residues. Germline V gene data show CDR1 as SGHNT and CDR2 as YYREEE (reference sequence). After removal of 4 bases from V and 4 bases from J, the junction contained 6 bases not matched to a gene. CDR3 protein: CASSGRDRAYNEQFF. The CDR3 nucleotides are TGTGCCAGCAGCGGCCGGGACAGGGCATACAATGAGCAGTTCTTC.

V gene TRBV4-1 combines with J gene TRBJ2-7; 7 bases line up with TRBD2. Unmatched junction bases numbered 9, after V lost 2 bases and J lost 5 bases. CDR3 size: 15 residues. Germline assignment: CDR1 MGHRA and CDR2 YSYEKL. The CDR3: CASSQMGRGEHEQYF. CDR3 in DNA: TGCGCCAGCAGCCAAATGGGACGGGGGGAACACGAGCAGTACTTC.

The chain links TRBV27 to TRBJ1-5; D not resolved. Germline V gene data show CDR1 as MNHEY and CDR2 as SMNVEV (reference sequence). The V end was cut by 5 bases, the J end by 3 bases, with 17 bases between. The CDR3 is 16 residues long. CDR3 amino acids: CASSRIGPADNQPQHF. The CDR3 DNA follows: TGTGCCAGCAGTCGAATAGGACCGGCAGACAATCAGCCCCAGCATTTT.

This clone was observed once. This sequence joins TRBV11-2 and TRBJ2-7; 8 nucleotides line up with TRBD2. The CDR3 runs to 15 residues. V shed 3 bases and J 3 bases; nucleotides not matched to a gene: 7. Germline V gene lookup returns CDR1 SGHAT and CDR2 FQNNGV. The chain's CDR3 is CASSFERERLYEQYF. In DNA, the CDR3 is TGTGCCAGCAGCTTCGAGCGGGAGAGGCTCTACGAGCAGTACTTC.

The V gene is TRBV27, the J gene TRBJ1-1, with D perhaps TRBD1 (6 bases). V lost 6 bases and J 8 bases, leaving 16 bases between the germline ends. Germline CDR1 and CDR2: MNHEY and SMNVEV (reference sequence). The CDR3 is 13 residues long. Here the CDR3 DNA reads TGTGCCAGCAGGGCCGGGACAACCCTCGAAGCTTTCTTT. It translates to CASRAGTTLEAFF.

This clone was observed once. J is TRBJ2-3 and V is TRBV6-5, with 8 positions matching TRBD2. The length of the CDR3 is 16 residues. V dropped 0 bases and J dropped 5; count of bases not matched to a gene: 7. Germline CDR1 MNHEY, CDR2 SVGAGI. The CDR3 reads CASSYSSGREGDTQYF. CDR3 DNA: TGTGCCAGCAGTTACTCGAGCGGGAGAGAAGGAGATACGCAGTATTTT.

The chain carries TRBV11-2 and TRBJ1-1; D may be TRBD1 (5 bases). With 2 bases removed from V and 0 bases from J, the gap between germline ends came to 16 bases. This CDR3 has 17 amino acids. CDR1 and CDR2 from the germline V gene are SGHAT and FQNNGV. CDR3: CASSLWGGTELNTEAFF. In DNA, the CDR3 is TGTGCCAGCAGCTTATGGGGCGGAACAGAGCTGAACACTGAAGCTTTCTTT.

This chain connects TRBV7-6 to TRBJ1-3; D remains ambiguous. The germline V gene encodes CDR1 SGHVS and CDR2 FNYEAQ. V was pared by 4 bases and J by 0 bases, with 13 bases between. CDR3 length: 16 amino acids. The CDR3 region has the DNA TGTGCCAGCAGCTCCTTGCGGCTGACCTCTGGAAACACCATATATTTT. Its protein product is CASSSLRLTSGNTIYF.

V is TRBV19 and J is TRBJ2-7, with 7 bases matching TRBD1. Trimming took 5 bases from V and 3 from J; bases not matched to a gene: 4. Germline V lookup: CDR1 LNHDA, CDR2 SQIVND (reference sequence). The CDR3 length is 13 residues. This chain's CDR3 is CASSGGQYYEQYF. The CDR3 region has the DNA TGTGCCAGTAGTGGGGGACAGTACTACGAGCAGTACTTC.

This clone was seen once. This CDR3 is CASSHGVAGGPVDWAQYF. Here the CDR3 DNA reads TGTGCCAGCAGCCACGGGGTAGCGGGGGGGCCGGTCGATTGGGCCCAGTACTTC. V usage is TRBV28 and J usage is TRBJ2-5; 11 bases agree with TRBD2. This CDR3 has 18 amino acids. The germline CDR1 and CDR2 sequences are MDHEN and SYDVKM. V gave up 6 bases and J gave up 9 bases; unmatched junction bases: 21.

This clone showed up just once. Other DNA sequences within the sample encode an identical CDR3. J is TRBJ2-7 and V is TRBV5-6; no firm D call. The CDR3 has 13 residues. Trimming removed 2 bases from V and 3 bases from J, with 9 bases in between. Germline assignment: CDR1 SGHDT and CDR2 YYEEEE. DNA for the CDR3: TGTGCCAGCAGCTTAGGTCAGCACTACGAGCAGTACTTC. Its translation: CASSLGQHYEQYF.

A note on this clone: This specimen includes other DNA sequences encoding the same CDR3. This rearrangement joins TRBV6-6 to TRBJ2-5; D is uncertain. Germline values: CDR1 MNHNY, CDR2 SVGAGI (reference sequence). The V end was cut by 2 bases, the J end by 5 bases, with 6 bases between. The CDR3 is 12 amino acids. Here the CDR3 reads CASSYILETQYF. DNA of the CDR3: TGTGCCAGCAGTTACATACTGGAGACCCAGTACTTC.

This clone was recorded once. The chain has TRBV9 and TRBJ1-6; D call uncertain. With 4 bases removed from V and 7 bases from J, the gap between germline ends came to 15 bases. CDR3 size: 15 residues. Germline lookup yields CDR1 SGDLS and CDR2 YYNGEE. DNA for the CDR3: TGTGCCAGCAGCCCCCTGGTGACAAAAAATTCACCCCTCCACTTT. It specifies CASSPLVTKNSPLHF.

The genes are TRBV4-3 and TRBJ2-1, with D possibly being TRBD1 (5 bases). The V and J ends lost 0 bases and 9 bases respectively, with 9 bases between them. Germline values: CDR1 LGHNA, CDR2 YSLEER. The CDR3 is 13 residues long. This CDR3 is CASSQDYRTEQFF. CDR3 sequence (DNA): TGCGCCAGCAGCCAAGACTACAGGACTGAGCAGTTCTTC.

The chain uses TRBV5-1 and TRBJ1-4, with TRBD1 as a possible D gene (5 bases). The CDR3 runs to 17 residues. Germline CDR1 SGHRS, CDR2 YFSETQ. V dropped 4 bases and J dropped 0 bases, with 16 bases sitting between them. The CDR3 spells CASSEGWMETTNEKLFF. The CDR3 nucleotides are TGCGCCAGCAGCGAGGGGTGGATGGAGACAACTAATGAAAAACTGTTTTTT.

This chain links TRBV5-6 with TRBJ2-2, with TRBD1 matching over 8 bases. V dropped 4 bases and J dropped 4; count of bases not matched to a gene: 9. The germline V gene has CDR1 SGHDT and CDR2 YYEEEE. The CDR3 runs to 16 residues. The CDR3 here is CASSLTGAASTGELFF. CDR3 bases: TGTGCCAGCAGCCTGACAGGGGCAGCGAGCACCGGGGAGCTGTTTTTT.

As for this clone: This sample includes further DNA sequences coding for the same CDR3. V is TRBV7-9 and J is TRBJ1-1; no firm D call. Trimming removed 1 base from V and 4 bases from J, with 4 bases in between. The CDR3 has 12 amino acids. The germline V gene has CDR1 SEHNR and CDR2 FQNEAQ (reference sequence). DNA for the CDR3: TGTGCCAGCAGCTTAGGCATCACTGAAGCTTTCTTT. It yields the protein CASSLGITEAFF.

The V call is TRBV30, the J call TRBJ1-2, with a possible D match to TRBD1 (5 bases). The V and J ends lost 0 bases and 8 bases respectively, with 13 bases between them. The CDR3 totals 13 residues. CDR1 GTSNPN and CDR2 SVGIG come from the germline V gene (reference sequence). CDR3 nucleotide sequence: TGTGCCTGGAGTGTAATGGGGGATCAGGGCTACACCTTC. It specifies CAWSVMGDQGYTF. Together with reference TRBV30 and TRBJ1-2, the CDR3 gives the full variable domain: SQTIHQWPATLVQPVGSPLSLECTVEGTSNPNLYWYRQAAGRGLQLLFYSVGIGQISSEVPQNLSASRPQDRQFILSSKKLLLSDSGFYLCAWSVMGDQGYTFGSGTRLTVV.

This chain links TRBV19 with TRBJ2-1, with 9 bases matching TRBD1. The CDR3 has 17 amino acids. Germline V gene sequence: CDR1 LNHDA, CDR2 SQIVND (reference sequence). V gave up 1 base and J gave up 0 bases; unmatched junction bases: 4. CDR3 sequence (DNA): TGTGCCAGTAGTATAGTGTTGGGACAGGGCTCCTACAATGAGCAGTTCTTC. Residues: CASSIVLGQGSYNEQFF.